This TCR beta chain was identified in a study of blood T cell repertoires in COVID-19 (dated by TCRdb to between 2020 and 2021). With respect to the entire study: Samples from collaborators originated in the United States, Italy and Spain and spanned both the acute and convalescent phases of COVID-19. Where available, HLA class I and class II types were taken from metadata supplied by the sample provider and were not determined by assay-based typing. Samples were obtained from the ongoing ImmuneRACE study (first 160 participants) and from roughly 1,300 subjects provided by 6 global collaborators. Deeply sampled blood TCRbeta repertoires from subjects exposed to, actively infected with, or recovered from COVID-19 were included in the dataset. The prospective study material was composed of cDNA or gDNA derived from T cells, B-cell-depleted T cells, or PBMCs. Sample metadata almost always included a de-identified subject ID, COVID-19 status, age in years and sex. The repertoires were made available in a free public database intended to serve as a resource for research on the immune response to SARS-CoV-2.

Notes on this clone: Its antigen is still unknown. Base qualities are not at hand, and no much larger clone is one base apart.

The immunoSEQ Assay, a bias-controlled multiplex PCR, was used to amplify TCRbeta CDR3 regions from genomic DNA. The published analysis was carried out like this. The number of nucleated cells in each sample was estimated by amplification of reference gene primers within the assay. To quantify the absolute abundance of each unique TCRbeta CDR3 rearrangement, sequence reads were collapsed and filtered. Productive Simpson clonality was computed per sample as the square root of Simpson's diversity index over productive rearrangements. TCRdb took over this immuneACCESS table, retaining in-frame rearrangements with V and J assigned. Such tables are incomplete; in checked studies, under half of the missing clones stem from an unresolved V gene, and the remainder is unexplained. Clonal size and the V and J genes are those of that table, whereas D and trimming came from the DNA. The sample contains 90,000 to 100,000 clones, about 88% of them found a single time. The ten most abundant clones make up about 1.8% of the sample.

Whole blood was collected in K2EDTA tubes by collaborating institutions according to the institutions' own protocols. Collaborator samples were shipped for TCRbeta analysis as frozen whole blood, isolated PBMCs, or DNA extracted from either sample type. From its cysteine to its phenylalanine, the CDR3 spans 14 amino acids. The kept DNA is CDR3 alone, 42 bases in frame from the first base. The V end loses 0 bases and the J end loses 5 bases, and a stretch of 10 bases separates them. Reading the germline V gene gives CDR1 SGHVS and CDR2 FQNEAQ. Paper-wide results and their limitations: The quantity of clinical and demographic metadata differed by source and by participant and was supplied without curation.

Here the chain combines TRBV7-8 and TRBJ2-5, and possibly TRBD1, on 5 matching bases. The specimen sequenced was peripheral blood. This clonotype originated in an elderly man with acute or convalescent COVID-19. At the DNA level, the sequence is TGTGCCAGCAGCTTAGCGTACAGGCCGGAGACCCAGTACTTC. This sequence encodes CASSLAYRPETQYF.